This TCR beta chain was captured in a study of blood T cell repertoires in COVID-19. Germline CDR1 is GTSNPN and CDR2 is SVGIG (reference sequence). The CDR3 covers 14 residues. Trimming took 5 bases from V and 4 from J; bases not matched to a gene: 7. While infection was still active, Seattle patients were enrolled and then followed longitudinally. Libraries were prepared by immunoSEQ multiplex PCR; TCRdb keeps only in-frame clonotypes and omits some of them. The repertoire has roughly 100,000 clones, roughly 89% of them found once; the top ten carry roughly 4.2%. This chain uses TRBV30 with TRBJ1-3; 8 positions match TRBD1. This receptor was identified in a human donor with COVID-19, enrolled during active disease. The donor label of this sample is uncertain. The sample comprised peripheral blood. The CDR3 DNA sequence: TGTGCCTGGGCGCAGGGGGCATTCGGAAACACCATATATTTT. This codes for CAWAQGAFGNTIYF. The full variable domain, completed using reference TRBV30 and TRBJ1-3, is SQTIHQWPATLVQPVGSPLSLECTVEGTSNPNLYWYRQAAGRGLQLLFYSVGIGQISSEVPQNLSASRPQDRQFILSSKKLLLSDSGFYLCAWAQGAFGNTIYFGEGSWLTVV.